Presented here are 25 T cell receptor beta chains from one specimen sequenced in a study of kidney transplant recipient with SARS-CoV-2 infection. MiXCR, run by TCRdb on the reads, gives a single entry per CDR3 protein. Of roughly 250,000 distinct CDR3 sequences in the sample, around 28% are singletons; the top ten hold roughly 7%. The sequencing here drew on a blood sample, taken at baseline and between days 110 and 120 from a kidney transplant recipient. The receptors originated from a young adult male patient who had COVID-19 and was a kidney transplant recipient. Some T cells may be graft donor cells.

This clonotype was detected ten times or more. The CDR3 DNA sequence: TGTGCCAGCAGCCTTAAAGGCGCGACATACCAAGAGACCCAGTACTTC. Amino acids: CASSLKGATYQETQYF. This chain uses TRBV4-2 with TRBJ2-5; no firm D call. The germline V gene encodes CDR1 LGHNA and CDR2 YNFKEQ. Trimming took off 4 bases at V and 0 bases at J, with 15 bases between the two ends. This CDR3 spans 16 amino acids.

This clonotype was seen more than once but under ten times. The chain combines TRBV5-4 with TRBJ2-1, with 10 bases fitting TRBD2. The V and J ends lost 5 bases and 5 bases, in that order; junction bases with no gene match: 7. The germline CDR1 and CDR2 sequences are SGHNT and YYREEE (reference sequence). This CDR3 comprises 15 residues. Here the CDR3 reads CASRVEREGNNEQFF. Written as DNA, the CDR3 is TGTGCCAGCAGAGTGGAGCGGGAGGGCAACAATGAGCAGTTCTTC.

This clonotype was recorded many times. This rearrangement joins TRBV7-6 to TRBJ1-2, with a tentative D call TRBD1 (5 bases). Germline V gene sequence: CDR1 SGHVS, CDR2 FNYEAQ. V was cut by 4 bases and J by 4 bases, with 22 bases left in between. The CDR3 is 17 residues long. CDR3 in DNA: TGTGCCAGCAGCTGTCAGGGTGAATCTCGAAAGACCTATGGCTACACCTTC. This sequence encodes CASSCQGESRKTYGYTF. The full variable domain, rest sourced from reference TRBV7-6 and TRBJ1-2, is GAGVSQSPRYKVTKRGQDVALRCDPISGHVSLYWYRQALGQGPEFLTYFNYEAQQDKSGLPNDRFSAERPEGSISTLTIQRTEQRDSAMYRCASSCQGESRKTYGYTFGSGTRLTVV.

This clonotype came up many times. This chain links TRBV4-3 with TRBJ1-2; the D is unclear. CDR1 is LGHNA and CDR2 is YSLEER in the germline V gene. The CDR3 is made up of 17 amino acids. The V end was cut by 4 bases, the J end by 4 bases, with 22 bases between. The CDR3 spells CASSPSLGRRKTYGYTF. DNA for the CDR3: TGCGCCAGCAGCCCATCGTTAGGACGTCGAAAGACCTATGGCTACACCTTC.

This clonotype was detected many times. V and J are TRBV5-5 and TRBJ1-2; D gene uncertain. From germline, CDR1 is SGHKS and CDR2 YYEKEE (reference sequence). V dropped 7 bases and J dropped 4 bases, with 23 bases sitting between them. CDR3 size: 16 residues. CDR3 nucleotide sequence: TGTGCCAGCGTTCATATTGTCTCGCGAAAGACCTATGGCTACACCTTC. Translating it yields CASVHIVSRKTYGYTF.

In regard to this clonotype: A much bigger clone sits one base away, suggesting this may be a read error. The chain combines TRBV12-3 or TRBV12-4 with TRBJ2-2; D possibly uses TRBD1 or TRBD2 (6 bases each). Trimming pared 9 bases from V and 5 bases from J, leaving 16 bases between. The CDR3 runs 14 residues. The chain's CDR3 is CASQQGRGTGELFF. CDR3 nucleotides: TGTGCCAGTCAACAGGGTCGGGGGACCGGGGAGCTGTTTTTT.

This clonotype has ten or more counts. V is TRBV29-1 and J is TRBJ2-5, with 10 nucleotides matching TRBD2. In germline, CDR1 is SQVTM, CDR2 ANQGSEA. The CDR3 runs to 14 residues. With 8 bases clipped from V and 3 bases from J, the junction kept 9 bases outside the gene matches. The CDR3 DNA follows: TGCAGCTTCACCCCTCTAGCGGGAGAAGAGACCCAGTACTTC. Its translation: CSFTPLAGEETQYF.

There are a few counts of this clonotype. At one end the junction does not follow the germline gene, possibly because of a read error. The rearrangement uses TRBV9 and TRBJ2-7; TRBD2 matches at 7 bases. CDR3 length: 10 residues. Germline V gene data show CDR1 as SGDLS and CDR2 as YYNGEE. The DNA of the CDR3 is TGTGCCAGTCATGGGGGGGGGGAGAACTTC. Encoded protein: CASHGGGENF.

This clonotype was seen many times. The CDR3 loop reads CASSCSIRSRKTYGYTF. As DNA, the CDR3 is TGTGCCAGCAGTTGCTCGATACGCTCTAGAAAGACCTATGGCTACACCTTC. The rearrangement joins TRBV6-8 to TRBJ1-2; D gene unclear. The V gene lost 4 bases and the J gene lost 4 bases, with 22 bases spanning the gap. Germline V lookup: CDR1 MNHGY, CDR2 SAAAGT. The CDR3 runs 17 residues.

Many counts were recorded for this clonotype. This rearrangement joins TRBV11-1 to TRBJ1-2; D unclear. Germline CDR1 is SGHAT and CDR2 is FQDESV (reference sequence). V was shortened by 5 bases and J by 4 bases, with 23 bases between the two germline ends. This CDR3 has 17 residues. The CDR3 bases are TGTGCCAGCAGCCGATTCGGTAAGGCTGGAAAGACCTATGGCTACACCTTC. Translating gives CASSRFGKAGKTYGYTF.

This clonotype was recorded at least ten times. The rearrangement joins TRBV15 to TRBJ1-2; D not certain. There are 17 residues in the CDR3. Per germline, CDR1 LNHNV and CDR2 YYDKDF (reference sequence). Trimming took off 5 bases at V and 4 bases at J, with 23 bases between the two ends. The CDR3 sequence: CATSVNRRCGKTYGYTF. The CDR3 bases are TGTGCCACCAGCGTCAATAGAAGGTGTGGAAAGACCTATGGCTACACCTTC.

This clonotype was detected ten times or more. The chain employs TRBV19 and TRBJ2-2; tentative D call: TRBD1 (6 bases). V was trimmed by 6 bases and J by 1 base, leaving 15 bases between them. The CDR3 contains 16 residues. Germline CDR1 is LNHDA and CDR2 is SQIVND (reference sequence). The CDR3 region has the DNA TGTGCCAGTAGCCGTAGTGGGGGCCTGAACACCGGGGAGCTGTTTTTT. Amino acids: CASSRSGGLNTGELFF.

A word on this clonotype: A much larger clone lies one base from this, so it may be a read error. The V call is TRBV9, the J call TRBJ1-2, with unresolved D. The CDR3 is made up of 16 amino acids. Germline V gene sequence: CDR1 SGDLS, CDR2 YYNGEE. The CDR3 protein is CPSDAPYSRKTYGYTF. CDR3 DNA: TGTCCCAGCGATGCACCGTACTCAAGAAAGACCTATGGCTACACCTTC.

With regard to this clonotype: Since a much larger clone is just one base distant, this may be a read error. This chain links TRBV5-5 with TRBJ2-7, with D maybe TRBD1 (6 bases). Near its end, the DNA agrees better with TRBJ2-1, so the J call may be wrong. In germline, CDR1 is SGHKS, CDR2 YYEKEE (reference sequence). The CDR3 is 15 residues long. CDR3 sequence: CASSRGQQTSYEQFF. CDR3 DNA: TGTGCCAGCAGCAGAGGACAGCAAACATCCTACGAGCAGTTCTTC.

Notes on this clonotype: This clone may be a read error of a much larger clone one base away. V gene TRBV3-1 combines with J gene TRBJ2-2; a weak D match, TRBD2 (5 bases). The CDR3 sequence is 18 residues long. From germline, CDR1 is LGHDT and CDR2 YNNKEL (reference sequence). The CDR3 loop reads CASSDLCPISGLTGELLF. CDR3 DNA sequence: TGTGCCAGCAGCGACCTATGTCCCATTTCAGGCTTGACCGGGGAGCTGCTTTTT.

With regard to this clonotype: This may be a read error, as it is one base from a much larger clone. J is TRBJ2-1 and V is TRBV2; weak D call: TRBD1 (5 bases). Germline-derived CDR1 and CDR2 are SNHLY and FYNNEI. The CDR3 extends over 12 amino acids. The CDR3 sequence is CAGSGERGEQFF. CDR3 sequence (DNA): TGTGCCGGCAGTGGGGAAAGGGGTGAGCAGTTCTTC.

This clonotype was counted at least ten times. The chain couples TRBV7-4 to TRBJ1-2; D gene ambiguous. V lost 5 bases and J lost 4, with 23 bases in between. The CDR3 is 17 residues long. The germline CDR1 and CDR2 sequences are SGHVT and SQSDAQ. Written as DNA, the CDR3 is TGTGCCAGCAGCCTTTGTGCTTCAGCTCGAAAGACCTATGGCTACACCTTC. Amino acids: CASSLCASARKTYGYTF.

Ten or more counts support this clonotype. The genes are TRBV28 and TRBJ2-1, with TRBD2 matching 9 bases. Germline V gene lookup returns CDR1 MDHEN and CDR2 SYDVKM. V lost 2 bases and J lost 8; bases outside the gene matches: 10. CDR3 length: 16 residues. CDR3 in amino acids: CASSLISSGTGDEQFF. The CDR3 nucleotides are TGTGCCAGCAGTTTAATCTCTAGCGGGACGGGAGATGAGCAGTTCTTC. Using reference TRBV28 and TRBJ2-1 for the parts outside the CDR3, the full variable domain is DVKVTQSSRYLVKRTGEKVFLECVQDMDHENMFWYRQDPGLGLRLIYFSYDVKMKEKGDIPEGYSVSREKKERFSLILESASTNQTSMYLCASSLISSGTGDEQFFGPGTRLTVL.

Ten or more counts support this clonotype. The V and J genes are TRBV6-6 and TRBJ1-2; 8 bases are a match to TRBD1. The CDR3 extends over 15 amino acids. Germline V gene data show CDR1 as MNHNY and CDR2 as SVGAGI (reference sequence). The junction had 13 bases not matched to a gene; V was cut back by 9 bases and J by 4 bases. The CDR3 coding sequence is TGTGCCAGTGGCGTATCAGGGGGCGATATCTATGGCTACACCTTC. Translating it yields CASGVSGGDIYGYTF.

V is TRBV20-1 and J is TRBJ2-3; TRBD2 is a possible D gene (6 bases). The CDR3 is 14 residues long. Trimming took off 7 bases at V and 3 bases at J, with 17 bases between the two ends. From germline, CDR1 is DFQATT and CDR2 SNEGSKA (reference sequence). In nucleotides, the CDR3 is TGCAGTGGCCTGATTAGCGGCCAAACAGATACGCAGTATTTT. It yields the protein CSGLISGQTDTQYF.

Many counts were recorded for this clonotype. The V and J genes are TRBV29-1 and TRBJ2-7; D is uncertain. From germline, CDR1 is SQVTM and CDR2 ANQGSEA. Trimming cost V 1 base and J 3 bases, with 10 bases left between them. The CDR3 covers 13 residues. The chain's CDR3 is CSVEVGYNYEQYF. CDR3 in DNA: TGCAGCGTTGAAGTCGGCTACAACTACGAGCAGTACTTC.

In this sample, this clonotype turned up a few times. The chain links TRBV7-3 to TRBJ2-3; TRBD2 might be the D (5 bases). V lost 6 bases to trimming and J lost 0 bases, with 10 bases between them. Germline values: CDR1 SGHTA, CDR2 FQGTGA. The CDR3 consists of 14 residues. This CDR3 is CASRRGGSTDTQYF. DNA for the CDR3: TGTGCCAGCAGGCGAGGAGGTAGCACAGATACGCAGTATTTT.

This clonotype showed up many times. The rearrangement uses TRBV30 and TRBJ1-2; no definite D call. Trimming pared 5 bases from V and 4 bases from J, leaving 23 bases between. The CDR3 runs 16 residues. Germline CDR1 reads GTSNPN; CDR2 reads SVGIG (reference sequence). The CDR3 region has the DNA TGTGCCTGGTCGCTGCTGCGTTATAGAAAGACCTATGGCTACACCTTC. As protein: CAWSLLRYRKTYGYTF.

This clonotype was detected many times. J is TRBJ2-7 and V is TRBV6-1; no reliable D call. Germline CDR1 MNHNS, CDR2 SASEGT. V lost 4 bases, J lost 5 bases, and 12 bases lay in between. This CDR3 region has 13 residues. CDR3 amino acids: CASSAPPQDEQYF. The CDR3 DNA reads TGTGCCAGCAGTGCCCCTCCTCAGGACGAGCAGTACTTC.

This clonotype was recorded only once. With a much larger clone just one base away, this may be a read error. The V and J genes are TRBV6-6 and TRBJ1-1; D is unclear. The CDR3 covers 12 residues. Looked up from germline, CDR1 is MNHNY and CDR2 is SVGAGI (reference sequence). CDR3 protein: CTSSPWGTEAFF. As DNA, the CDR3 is TGTACCAGCAGTCCCTGGGGCACTGAAGCTTTCTTT.